A single sample gave rise to the 16 T cell receptor beta chains below, sequenced in a study of cytotoxic CD8 clonotypes in ibrutinib-treated CLL. The repertoire was sequenced with immunoSEQ multiplex PCR; TCRdb's copy has only in-frame clones and lacks some. The sample carries 200,000 to 250,000 clones, 75% to 80% recorded once. The sample in question was PBMCs, obtained after 12 months of ibrutinib treatment. These receptors all come from a human donor with chronic lymphocytic leukemia.

The chain carries TRBV6-6 and TRBJ2-7, with D unresolved. This CDR3 contains 15 residues. The germline gives CDR1 MNHNY, CDR2 SVGAGI (reference sequence). The ends were cut back, 2 bases at V and 3 bases at J, with 14 bases in the middle. The CDR3 reads CASSYVGYSHYEQYF. The CDR3 DNA follows: TGTGCCAGCAGTTACGTGGGATACTCCCACTACGAGCAGTACTTC.

The sample holds a few counts of this clone. The chain combines TRBV27 with TRBJ1-6; 11 bases align to TRBD1. The trim removed 3 bases at V and 4 bases at J, leaving 5 bases unmatched. This CDR3 comprises 17 residues. Germline CDR1 reads MNHEY; CDR2 reads SMNVEV (reference sequence). The CDR3 is CASSLRTGGDYNSPLHF. The CDR3 region has the DNA TGTGCCAGCAGTTTGCGGACAGGGGGCGATTATAATTCACCCCTCCACTTT.

This chain connects TRBV5-1 to TRBJ2-1; 12 nucleotides align to TRBD1. V shed 4 bases, J shed 8 bases, and the junction held 7 bases outside the gene matches. In germline, CDR1 is SGHRS, CDR2 YFSETQ. CDR3 size: 15 residues. CDR3 protein: CASSNRDRGRDEQFF. CDR3 bases: TGCGCCAGCAGCAACCGGGACAGGGGGCGGGATGAGCAGTTCTTC.

This clone was picked up a small number of times. The chain uses TRBV6-5 and TRBJ1-3; the D gene is possibly TRBD1 (6 bases). The germline V and J ends were trimmed by 6 bases and 4 bases, with 10 bases remaining between them. The CDR3 runs 13 residues. CDR1 MNHEY and CDR2 SVGAGI come from the germline V gene. The CDR3 loop reads CASRTTGGNTIYF. CDR3 bases: TGTGCCAGCAGAACGACAGGCGGAAACACCATATATTTT.

This clone occurred many times. The genes are TRBV28 and TRBJ1-1, with 10 bases matching TRBD1. Germline V gene lookup returns CDR1 MDHEN and CDR2 SYDVKM. V gave up 6 bases and J gave up 6 bases; unmatched junction bases: 1. The length of the CDR3 is 12 residues. The CDR3 DNA follows: TGTGCCAGCAGCGGGACAGGGGCTGAAGCTTTCTTT. Translated, it gives CASSGTGAEAFF.

Regarding this clone: One end of the junction fails to match germline, which may point to a read error. The chain couples TRBV15 to TRBJ2-1; weak D call: TRBD2 (5 bases). Germline CDR1 is LNHNV and CDR2 is YYDKDF (reference sequence). CDR3 length: 15 amino acids. This chain's CDR3 is CATSRDPGSGSRPVF. CDR3 in DNA: TGTGCCACCAGCAGAGATCCGGGGAGCGGCAGTCGCCCCGTCTTC.

This clone was counted only a few times. The chain recombines TRBV5-4 with TRBJ1-4; 8 nucleotides line up with TRBD1. This CDR3 region has 14 residues. Germline CDR1 SGHNT, CDR2 YYREEE (reference sequence). V was clipped by 4 bases and J by 8 bases; unmatched bases: 7. CDR3: CASSPGQGGEKLFF. The DNA of the CDR3 is TGTGCCAGCAGCCCAGGACAGGGAGGCGAAAAACTGTTTTTT.

This clone was counted only a few times. The chain has TRBV7-9 and TRBJ2-2, with unresolved D. Germline V lookup: CDR1 SEHNR, CDR2 FQNEAQ (reference sequence). There are 14 residues in the CDR3. V was cut by 8 bases and J by 3 bases, with 13 bases left in between. The CDR3 DNA reads TGTGCCAGCGCAAGCTTAGGGTACACCGGGGAGCTGTTTTTT. Amino acids: CASASLGYTGELFF.

This sequence joins TRBV28 and TRBJ1-2, with D possibly matching TRBD1 (6 bases). Per germline, CDR1 MDHEN and CDR2 SYDVKM. This CDR3 has 17 amino acids. The V and J ends lost 6 bases and 6 bases respectively, with 26 bases between them. CDR3 protein: CASSTPRYEGVRNGYTF. CDR3 sequence (DNA): TGTGCCAGCAGCACACCACGGTACGAGGGGGTCAGAAATGGCTACACCTTC.

The chain combines TRBV7-9 with TRBJ1-2; 9 bases are a match to TRBD1. CDR1 and CDR2 from the germline V gene are SEHNR and FQNEAQ (reference sequence). J gave up 5 bases and V 3 bases, and 7 bases lay outside the gene matches. This CDR3 spans 15 amino acids. The chain's CDR3 is CASSFEQGAGYGYTF. The CDR3 coding sequence is TGTGCCAGCAGCTTTGAACAGGGGGCCGGGTATGGCTACACCTTC.

The V and J genes are TRBV14 and TRBJ2-5; TRBD1 matches 7 bases. The CDR3 has 13 residues. V lost 6 bases, J lost 4 bases, and 5 bases stayed unmatched. Germline V gene sequence: CDR1 SGHDN, CDR2 FVKESK. Here the CDR3 DNA reads TGTGCCAGCAGTAAGGGGGCGAGAGAGACCCAGTACTTC. Its translation is CASSKGARETQYF.

The chain employs TRBV5-1 and TRBJ2-3; 7 nucleotides line up with TRBD2. V lost 0 bases to trimming and J lost 2 bases; unmatched junction nucleotides: 6. Germline V gene sequence: CDR1 SGHRS, CDR2 YFSETQ. This CDR3 is built from 16 residues. CDR3 loop: CASSLVTGLVTDTQYF. The CDR3 DNA is TGCGCCAGCAGCTTGGTTACAGGACTAGTCACAGATACGCAGTATTTT.

The V gene is TRBV4-1, the J gene TRBJ2-4; D remains unclear. In germline, CDR1 is MGHRA, CDR2 YSYEKL. V was cut by 1 base and J by 5 bases, with 18 bases left in between. The CDR3 runs 17 residues. The CDR3 reads CASSQGLVEISQNIQYF. Written as DNA, the CDR3 is TGCGCCAGCAGCCAAGGATTGGTGGAGATTTCCCAAAACATTCAGTACTTC.

CDR3 coding DNA: TGTGCCAGCGAGGAACAGGGGGATAATGGCTACACCTTC. Its protein product is CASEEQGDNGYTF. The V call is TRBV18, the J call TRBJ1-2, with 8 bases lining up with TRBD1. With 8 bases clipped from V and 6 bases from J, the junction kept 8 bases outside the gene matches. This CDR3 comprises 13 residues. Germline V gene lookup returns CDR1 KGHSH and CDR2 LQKENI.

This clone was observed a handful of times. J is TRBJ2-7 and V is TRBV19; 7 nucleotides align to TRBD2. The V and J ends lost 5 bases and 3 bases, in that order; junction bases with no gene match: 7. CDR3 length: 14 amino acids. Germline-derived CDR1 and CDR2 are LNHDA and SQIVND (reference sequence). The CDR3 sequence is CASSGRDYRYEQYF. CDR3 bases: TGTGCCAGTAGTGGCCGGGACTACCGCTACGAGCAGTACTTC. Filled out from reference TRBV19 and TRBJ2-7, the complete variable domain reads DGGITQSPKYLFRKEGQNVTLSCEQNLNHDAMYWYRQDPGQGLRLIYYSQIVNDFQKGDIAEGYSVSREKKESFPLTVTSAQKNPTAFYLCASSGRDYRYEQYFGPGTRLTVT.

This sequence joins TRBV13 and TRBJ1-6; D unclear. The germline V and J ends were trimmed by 4 bases and 3 bases, with 4 bases remaining between them. Germline lookup yields CDR1 PRHDT and CDR2 FYEKMQ (reference sequence). This CDR3 has 13 amino acids. DNA of the CDR3: TGTGCCAGCAGCTCCAGCTATAATTCACCCCTCCACTTT. Translating it yields CASSSSYNSPLHF. Drawing the rest from reference TRBV13 and TRBJ1-6, the complete variable domain is AAGVIQSPRHLIKEKRETATLKCYPIPRHDTVYWYQQGPGQDPQFLISFYEKMQSDKGSIPDRFSAQQFSDYHSELNMSSLELGDSALYFCASSSSYNSPLHFGNGTRLTVT.